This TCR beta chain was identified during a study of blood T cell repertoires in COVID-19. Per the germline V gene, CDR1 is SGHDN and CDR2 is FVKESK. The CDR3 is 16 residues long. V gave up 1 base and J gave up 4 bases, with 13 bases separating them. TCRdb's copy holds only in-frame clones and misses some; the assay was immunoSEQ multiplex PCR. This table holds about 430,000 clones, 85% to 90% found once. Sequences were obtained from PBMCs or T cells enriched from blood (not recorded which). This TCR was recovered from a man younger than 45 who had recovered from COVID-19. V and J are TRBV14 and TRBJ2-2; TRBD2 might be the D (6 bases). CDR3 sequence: CASSQGFGSSTGELFF. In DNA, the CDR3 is TGTGCCAGCAGCCAAGGGTTCGGGAGCAGCACCGGGGAGCTGTTTTTT.